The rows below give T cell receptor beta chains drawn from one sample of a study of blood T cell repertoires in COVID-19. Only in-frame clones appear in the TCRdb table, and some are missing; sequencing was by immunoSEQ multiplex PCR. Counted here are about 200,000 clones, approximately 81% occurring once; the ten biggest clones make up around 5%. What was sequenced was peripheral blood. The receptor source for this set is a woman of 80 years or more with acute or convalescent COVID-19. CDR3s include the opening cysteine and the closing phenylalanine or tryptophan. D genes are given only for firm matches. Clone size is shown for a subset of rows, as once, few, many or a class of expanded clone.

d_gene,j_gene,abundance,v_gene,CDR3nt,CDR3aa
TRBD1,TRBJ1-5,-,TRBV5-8,TGTGCCAGCAGCTTTAGACAGGGTGTCTCAGGGCAGCCCCAGCATTTT,CASSFRQGVSGQPQHF
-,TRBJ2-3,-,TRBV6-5,TGTGCCAGCAGGCTACCTAGCACAGATACGCAGTATTTT,CASRLPSTDTQYF
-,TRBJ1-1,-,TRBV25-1,TGTGCCAGCAGTGAAAGGATTGGTATGCAGGGACTCCCTGAAGCTTTCTTT,CASSERIGMQGLPEAFF
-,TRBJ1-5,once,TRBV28,TGTGCCAGCCACCGACAGGCGAATCAGCCCCAGCATTTT,CASHRQANQPQHF
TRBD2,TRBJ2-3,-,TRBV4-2,TGTGCCAGCAGCCAAGAACGGTTAGCGGGAACTAGCACAGATACGCAGTATTTT,CASSQERLAGTSTDTQYF
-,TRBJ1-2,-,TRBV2,TGTGCCAGCAGCGACGACAGCTATGGCTACACCTTC,CASSDDSYGYTF
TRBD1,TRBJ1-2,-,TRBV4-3,TGCGCCAGCAGCCGGCGACAGGGGGCAGGTTCGGGTGGCTACACCTTC,CASSRRQGAGSGGYTF
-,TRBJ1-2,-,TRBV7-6,TGTGCCAGCAGCTCCGGTTTTACGGCTAACTATGGCTACACCTTC,CASSSGFTANYGYTF
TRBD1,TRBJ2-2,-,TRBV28,TGTGCCAGCAGTCGGGACAGGGCCGGGGAGCTGTTTTTT,CASSRDRAGELFF
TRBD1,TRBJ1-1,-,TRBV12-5,TGTGCTAGTGGCCGTCACGGACAGGGCGACACTGAAGCTTTCTTT,CASGRHGQGDTEAFF
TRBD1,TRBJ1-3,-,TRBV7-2,TGTGCCAGCAGCTTATCCCCAGGGGGCTCTGGAAACACCATATATTTT,CASSLSPGGSGNTIYF
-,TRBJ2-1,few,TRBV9,TGTGCCAGCAGCGCTGGGGGGAAGTCCTACAATGAGCAGTTCTTC,CASSAGGKSYNEQFF
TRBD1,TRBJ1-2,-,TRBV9,TGTGCCAGCAGCGTCCGGGACAGCAGAGTCTATGGCTACACCTTC,CASSVRDSRVYGYTF
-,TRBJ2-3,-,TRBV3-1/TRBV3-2,TGTGCCAGCAGCCACAGGGTAGGGGATACGCAGTATTTT,CASSHRVGDTQYF
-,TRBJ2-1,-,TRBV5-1,TGCGCCAGCAGCTCCCTATCCCTCCCCAATGAGCAGTTCTTC,CASSSLSLPNEQFF
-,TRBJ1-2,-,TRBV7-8,TGTGCCAGCAGCTTCACAGGGTTAGCTAACTATGGCTACACCTTC,CASSFTGLANYGYTF
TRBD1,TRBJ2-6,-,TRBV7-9,TGTGCCAGCAGCTTTACACAGGGGGGCCACCCTGGGGCCAACGTCCTGACTTTC,CASSFTQGGHPGANVLTF
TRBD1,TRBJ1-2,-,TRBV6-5,TGTGCCAGCAGTTACATCCGGACAGGGGGCAACTACGGCTACACCTTC,CASSYIRTGGNYGYTF
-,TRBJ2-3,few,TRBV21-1,TGTGCCAGCAATTCCCTCGCTAGCCAGGATACGCAGTATTTT,CASNSLASQDTQYF
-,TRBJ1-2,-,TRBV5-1,TGCGCCAGCAGCTTGTTTCCAGGGGAGGGCTATGGCTACACCTTC,CASSLFPGEGYGYTF
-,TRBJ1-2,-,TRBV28,TGTGCCAGCAGTACCCCGGGGGATCGTGGCTACACCTTC,CASSTPGDRGYTF
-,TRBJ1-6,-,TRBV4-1,TGCGCCAGCAGCCAAGGATATCGAGGGGGTAATTCACCCCTCCACTTT,CASSQGYRGGNSPLHF
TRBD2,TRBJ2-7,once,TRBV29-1,TGCAGCGTTGAACTCCCTCCTTCTAGCGGAGGCTCCTACGAGCAGTACTTC,CSVELPPSSGGSYEQYF
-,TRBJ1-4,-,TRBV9,TGTGCCAGCAGCGGGACTGTTGGTCCGTGGGAAAAACTGTTTTTT,CASSGTVGPWEKLFF